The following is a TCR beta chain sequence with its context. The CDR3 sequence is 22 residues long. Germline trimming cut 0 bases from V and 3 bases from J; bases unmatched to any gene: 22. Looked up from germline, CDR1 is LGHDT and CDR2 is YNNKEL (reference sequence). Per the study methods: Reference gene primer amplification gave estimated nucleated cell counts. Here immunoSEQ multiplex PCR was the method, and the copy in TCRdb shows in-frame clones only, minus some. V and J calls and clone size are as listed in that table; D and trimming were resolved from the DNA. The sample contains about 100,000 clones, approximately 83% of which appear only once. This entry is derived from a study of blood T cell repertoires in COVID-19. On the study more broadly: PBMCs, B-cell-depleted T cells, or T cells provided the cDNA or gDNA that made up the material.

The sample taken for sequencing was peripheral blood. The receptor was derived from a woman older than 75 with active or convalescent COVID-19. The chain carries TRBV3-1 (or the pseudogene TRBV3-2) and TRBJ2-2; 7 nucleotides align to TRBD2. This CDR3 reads CASSQERGGSNMREWHTGELFF. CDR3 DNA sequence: TGTGCCAGCAGCCAAGAAAGGGGCGGTTCTAATATGCGGGAGTGGCACACCGGGGAGCTGTTTTTT.